The 10 T cell receptor beta chains listed next were all sequenced from one sample in a study of beta chain features in type 1 diabetes (dated by TCRdb to 2016 to 2019). Library preparation used the immunoSEQ multiplex PCR assay. The High Capacity cDNA Reverse Transcription Kit was used to reverse transcribe all of the isolated RNA, meaning that expressed TCRB transcripts were what got sequenced. TCRdb's version of the immuneACCESS table is confined to in-frame rearrangements and falls short of the full clone set. An unresolved V gene accounts for under half of the shortfall where checked; the remainder is of unknown origin. The sample has 120,000 to 150,000 clones on record, 10% of them singletons. The ten top clones hold about 1.3% of the sample. The material sequenced was naive CD4+ T cells from blood. Taken with the paper, the label for cell subset or site translates to: true naive CD4+ T cells. Source of these receptors: a young man in good health.

The CDR3 coding sequence is TGTGCCAGCAGTAACGGACAGGGACCCGGGGAGCTGTTTTTT. This codes for CASSNGQGPGELFF. The chain couples TRBV6-6 to TRBJ2-2, with 8 bases identical to TRBD1. Germline trimming cut 5 bases from V and 6 bases from J; bases unmatched to any gene: 5. Germline lookup yields CDR1 MNHNY and CDR2 SVGAGI (reference sequence). The CDR3 is 14 amino acids.

CDR3 in amino acids: CASSPLVRPNTGELFF. The CDR3 nucleotides read TGTGCCAGCTCACCATTAGTCAGGCCGAACACCGGGGAGCTGTTTTTT. V and J are TRBV18 and TRBJ2-2; D is ambiguous. CDR1 is KGHSH and CDR2 is LQKENI in the germline V gene. This CDR3 is 16 amino acids long. Between the trimmed V and J ends, which lost 2 bases and 0 bases, there was a span of 10 bases.

V and J are TRBV11-2 and TRBJ2-1, with TRBD2 identical over 10 bases. The ends lost 5 bases at V and 0 bases at J; junction bases unmatched: 10. Germline loops: CDR1 SGHAT, CDR2 FQNNGV. The CDR3 has 18 residues. The chain's CDR3 is CASSRLLSSGGSYNEQFF. CDR3 coding DNA: TGTGCCAGCAGCCGTCTTCTTTCTAGCGGGGGCTCCTACAATGAGCAGTTCTTC.

The chain couples TRBV6-4 to TRBJ2-3; D might be TRBD1 (6 bases). Looked up from germline, CDR1 is MRHNA and CDR2 is SNTAGT. This CDR3 has 15 amino acids. The ends were cut back, 5 bases at V and 0 bases at J, with 12 bases in the middle. The CDR3 bases are TGTGCCAGCAGTACGGACAGTCATAGCACAGATACGCAGTATTTT. Residues: CASSTDSHSTDTQYF.

This sequence joins TRBV6-1 and TRBJ2-3, with 10 nucleotides matching TRBD2. CDR3 length: 16 residues. V was pared by 4 bases and J by 1 base, with 5 bases of the junction left unmatched. Germline V gene sequence: CDR1 MNHNS, CDR2 SASEGT. The CDR3 loop is CASSASLAGGTDTQYF. The CDR3 DNA reads TGTGCCAGCAGTGCGTCTCTAGCGGGGGGCACAGATACGCAGTATTTT.

The V gene is TRBV7-9, the J gene TRBJ1-2; 8 bases fit TRBD1. The length of the CDR3 is 12 residues. Trimming at V came to 3 bases and at J to 8 bases, leaving 2 bases not matched to a gene. The germline V gene has CDR1 SEHNR and CDR2 FQNEAQ (reference sequence). The CDR3 nucleotides are TGTGCCAGCAGCTTCCGGACAGGGGGCTACACCTTC. Amino acids: CASSFRTGGYTF.

The chain couples TRBV9 to TRBJ1-4; a possible D gene is TRBD1 (6 bases). With 2 bases removed from V and 8 bases from J, the gap between germline ends came to 16 bases. Germline V lookup: CDR1 SGDLS, CDR2 YYNGEE. This CDR3 has 15 amino acids. This CDR3 reads CASSVIGGHGEKLFF. CDR3 nucleotides: TGTGCCAGCAGCGTCATCGGGGGGCATGGAGAAAAACTGTTTTTT. Filled out from reference TRBV9 and TRBJ1-4, the complete variable domain reads DSGVTQTPKHLITATGQRVTLRCSPRSGDLSVYWYQQSLDQGLQFLIQYYNGEERAKGNILERFSAQQFPDLHSELNLSSLELGDSALYFCASSVIGGHGEKLFFGSGTQLSVL.

The chain joins TRBV5-1 to TRBJ1-5; 7 nucleotides agree with TRBD1. The J segment lost 0 bases and the V segment lost 2 bases, leaving 5 bases of the junction unmatched. The CDR3 has 16 amino acids. From germline, CDR1 is SGHRS and CDR2 YFSETQ. The CDR3: CASSFGDRDSNQPQHF. DNA of the CDR3: TGCGCCAGCAGCTTCGGTGACAGGGATAGCAATCAGCCCCAGCATTTT.

This clone has more than one count but fewer than ten. This chain connects TRBV27 to TRBJ2-7; D is perhaps TRBD1 (6 bases). The CDR3 is 12 residues long. Trimming pared 5 bases from V and 10 bases from J, leaving 15 bases between. Germline CDR1 MNHEY, CDR2 SMNVEV (reference sequence). The CDR3 bases are TGTGCCAGCAGTCGGGACACAGGGTTTCAGTACTTC. Its protein is CASSRDTGFQYF.

This clone came up a few times. The chain joins TRBV6-5 to TRBJ2-7; 8 bases fit TRBD1. Per germline, CDR1 MNHEY and CDR2 SVGAGI. The V segment lost 4 bases and the J segment 1 base; nucleotides outside the gene matches: 6. The CDR3 spans 15 residues. The DNA of the CDR3 is TGTGCCAGCAGTTCCCGGACAGGGATGTCCTACGAGCAGTACTTC. Translating it yields CASSSRTGMSYEQYF.